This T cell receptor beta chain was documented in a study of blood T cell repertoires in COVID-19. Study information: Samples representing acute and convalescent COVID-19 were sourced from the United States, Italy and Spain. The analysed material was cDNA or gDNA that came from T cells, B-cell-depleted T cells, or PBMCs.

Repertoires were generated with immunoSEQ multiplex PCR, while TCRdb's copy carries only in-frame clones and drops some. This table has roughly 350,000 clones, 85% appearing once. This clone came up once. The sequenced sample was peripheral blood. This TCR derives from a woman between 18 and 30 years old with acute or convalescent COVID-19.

Written as DNA, the CDR3 is TGTGCCAGCAGCTTGGTAGGGGCCGTTTCTATGAACACTGAAGCTTTCTTT. Translated, it gives CASSLVGAVSMNTEAFF. The chain employs TRBV5-6 and TRBJ1-1, with D possibly matching TRBD1 (5 bases). The germline V gene encodes CDR1 SGHDT and CDR2 YYEEEE. The CDR3 runs to 17 residues. Trimming pared 0 bases from V and 0 bases from J, leaving 15 bases between.